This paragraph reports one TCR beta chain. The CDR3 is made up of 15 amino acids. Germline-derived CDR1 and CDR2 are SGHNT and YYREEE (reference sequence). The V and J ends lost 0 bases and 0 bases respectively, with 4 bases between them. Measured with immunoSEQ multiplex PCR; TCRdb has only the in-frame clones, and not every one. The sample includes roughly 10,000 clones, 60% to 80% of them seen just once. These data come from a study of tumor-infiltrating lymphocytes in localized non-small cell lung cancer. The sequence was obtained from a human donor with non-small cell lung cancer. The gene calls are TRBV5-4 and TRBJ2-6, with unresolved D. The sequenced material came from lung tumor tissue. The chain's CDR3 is CASSLGFSGANVLTF. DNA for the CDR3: TGTGCCAGCAGCTTGGGGTTCTCTGGGGCCAACGTCCTGACTTTC.